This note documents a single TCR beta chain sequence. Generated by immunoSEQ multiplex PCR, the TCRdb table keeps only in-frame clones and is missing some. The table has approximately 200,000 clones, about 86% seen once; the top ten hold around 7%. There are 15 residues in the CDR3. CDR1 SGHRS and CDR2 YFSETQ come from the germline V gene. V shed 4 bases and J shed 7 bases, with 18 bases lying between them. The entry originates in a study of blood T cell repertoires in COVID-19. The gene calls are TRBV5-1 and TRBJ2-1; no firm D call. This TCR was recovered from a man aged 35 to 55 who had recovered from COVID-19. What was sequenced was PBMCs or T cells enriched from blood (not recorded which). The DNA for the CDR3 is TGCGCCAGCAGCCCTCGGGTTGATAGCACGAATGAGCAGTTCTTC. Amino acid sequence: CASSPRVDSTNEQFF.